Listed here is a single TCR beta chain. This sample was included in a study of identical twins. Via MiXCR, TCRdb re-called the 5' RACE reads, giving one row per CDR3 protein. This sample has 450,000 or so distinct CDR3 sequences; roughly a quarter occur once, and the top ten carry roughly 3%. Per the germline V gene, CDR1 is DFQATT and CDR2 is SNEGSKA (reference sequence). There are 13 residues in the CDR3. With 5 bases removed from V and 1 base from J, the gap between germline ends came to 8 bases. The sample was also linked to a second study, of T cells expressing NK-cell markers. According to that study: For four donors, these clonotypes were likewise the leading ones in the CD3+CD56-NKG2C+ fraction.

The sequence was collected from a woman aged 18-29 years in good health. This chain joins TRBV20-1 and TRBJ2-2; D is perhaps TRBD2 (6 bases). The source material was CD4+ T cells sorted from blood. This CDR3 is CSAGGENTGELFF. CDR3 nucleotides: TGCAGTGCTGGCGGGGAGAACACCGGGGAGCTGTTTTTT.